This T cell receptor (beta chain) is from a study of technical replicates of blood from four donors. The protocol was immunoSEQ multiplex PCR, while the TCRdb copy is restricted to in-frame clones and leaves out a portion. The data show under 75,000 clones, 70% to 90% seen once. V lost 2 bases and J 5 bases, leaving 11 bases between the germline ends. The CDR3 covers 15 residues. From germline, CDR1 is SGHRS and CDR2 YFSETQ. The sample comprised PBMCs. The sequence derives from a human donor in good health. Some clones in this sample may be carry-over from other donors' samples. V and J are TRBV5-1 and TRBJ1-6; D is perhaps TRBD1 (6 bases). CDR3 loop: CASSFQGLDNSPLHF. The CDR3 bases are TGCGCCAGCAGCTTTCAGGGGCTCGATAATTCACCCCTCCACTTT.